This T cell receptor beta chain was obtained from a study of cytomegalovirus exposure and HLA in healthy donors. The CDR3 is 16 amino acids. Per germline, CDR1 LGHNA and CDR2 YSLEER. V lost 1 base to trimming and J lost 0 bases, with 12 bases between them. It was with 60 Vbeta and 13 Jbeta primers that the PCR ran. The method was immunoSEQ multiplex PCR; TCRdb's version includes in-frame clones alone and lacks a portion of them. Of tens of thousands of clones listed, around three quarters are singletons. The TCR comes from a woman between 50 and 59 years old in good health and CMV-seropositive. V usage is TRBV4-3 and J usage is TRBJ1-2; D gene uncertain. The source material was PBMCs. The CDR3 loop reads CASSQARELANYGYTF. CDR3 nucleotide sequence: TGCGCCAGCAGCCAAGCGCGGGAGCTAGCTAACTATGGCTACACCTTC.